Following are 18 T cell receptor beta chains from one sample sequenced in a study of T cell responses to AZD1222 COVID-19 vaccine. Sequencing was performed with immunoSEQ multiplex PCR; in TCRdb, only in-frame clones are kept and a portion is missing. The data show over 150,000 clones, roughly 91% seen once. The sample in question was peripheral blood, obtained 28 days after the second dose of the MenACWY control vaccine. Receptors originate from an adult who received the MenACWY meningococcal vaccine as a control.

The chain joins TRBV9 to TRBJ1-5; D uncertain. The CDR3 is made up of 15 amino acids. The V gene lost 0 bases and the J gene lost 2 bases, with 9 bases spanning the gap. Per germline, CDR1 SGDLS and CDR2 YYNGEE. CDR3 nucleotides: TGTGCCAGCAGCGTAGATGGGCAGGGCAATCAGCCCCAGCATTTT. Protein: CASSVDGQGNQPQHF.

This chain links TRBV6-5 with TRBJ2-1; 11 bases agree with TRBD2. V lost 6 bases and J lost 7; bases outside the gene matches: 8. Germline values: CDR1 MNHEY, CDR2 SVGAGI. The CDR3 has 15 amino acids. DNA for the CDR3: TGTGCCAGCAGACCGACTAGCGGGGTCCCTAATGAGCAGTTCTTC. Translated, it gives CASRPTSGVPNEQFF.

The V gene is TRBV7-2, the J gene TRBJ1-2, with D perhaps matching TRBD1 (6 bases). Germline CDR1 reads SGHTA; CDR2 reads FQGNSA. This CDR3 has 15 residues. V dropped 1 base and J dropped 2 bases, with 11 bases sitting between them. CDR3 amino acids: CASSLGPGANYGYTF. The CDR3, as DNA: TGTGCCAGCAGCTTAGGGCCGGGGGCGAACTATGGCTACACCTTC.

V and J are TRBV5-8 and TRBJ2-1; the D is unclear. V was pared by 4 bases and J by 6 bases, with 14 bases between. Germline V CDR1 and CDR2: SGHTS, YDEGEE. This CDR3 has 14 residues. The CDR3 protein is CASSELASVNEQFF. CDR3 DNA sequence: TGTGCCAGCAGCGAGTTGGCGAGCGTCAATGAGCAGTTCTTC.

This clone was counted once. The V call is TRBV28, the J call TRBJ2-4; D unresolved. Germline values: CDR1 MDHEN, CDR2 SYDVKM. The germline V and J ends were trimmed by 6 bases and 1 base, with 22 bases remaining between them. The CDR3 has 18 amino acids. CDR3 nucleotides: TGTGCCAGCAGCTCATTTACTCTTAGGAGTTTGGCCAAAAACATTCAGTACTTC. As protein: CASSSFTLRSLAKNIQYF.

This clone was detected once. The chain employs TRBV7-3 and TRBJ1-3; D possibly corresponds to TRBD1 (5 bases). V was trimmed by 1 base and J by 6 bases, leaving 10 bases between them. Germline V gene lookup returns CDR1 SGHTA and CDR2 FQGTGA. The CDR3 runs 14 residues. The CDR3 DNA follows: TGTGCCAGCAGCTTAAAGTCGACAGAAAACACCATATATTTT. The encoded protein is CASSLKSTENTIYF.

CDR3 amino acids: CASSQEPYTQYF. CDR3 coding DNA: TGTGCCAGCAGCCAAGAGCCGTATACGCAGTATTTT. This chain joins TRBV14 and TRBJ2-3; unclear D gene. This CDR3 comprises 12 residues. Trimming shortened V by 0 bases and J by 7 bases, and 5 bases separated the two germline ends. Germline V gene sequence: CDR1 SGHDN, CDR2 FVKESK.

This clone was seen just once. This chain connects TRBV30 to TRBJ1-6, with D perhaps TRBD1 (5 bases). The CDR3 loop spans 15 amino acids. V was shortened by 0 bases and J by 6 bases, with 12 bases between the two germline ends. CDR1 is GTSNPN and CDR2 is SVGIG in the germline V gene (reference sequence). CDR3 DNA: TGTGCCTGGAGTGTCCGGGGCAAGTTTAATTCACCCCTCCACTTT. Translation gives CAWSVRGKFNSPLHF.

V is TRBV3-1 (or the pseudogene TRBV3-2) and J is TRBJ2-7, with D uncertain. Germline-derived CDR1 and CDR2 are LGHDT and YNNKEL (reference sequence). V was pared by 5 bases and J by 5 bases, with 13 bases between. This CDR3 spans 13 amino acids. In nucleotides, the CDR3 is TGTGCCAGCAGCTGGAAAAATGGCGACGAGCAGTACTTC. It translates to CASSWKNGDEQYF.

J is TRBJ1-1 and V is TRBV6-2 or TRBV6-3; no firm D call. The CDR3 has 13 amino acids. Germline values: CDR1 MNHEY, CDR2 SVGEGT. Trimming cost V 6 bases and J 0 bases, with 8 bases left between them. Here the CDR3 DNA reads TGTGCCAGCAGCCTCAGAATGAACACTGAAGCTTTCTTT. Protein product: CASSLRMNTEAFF.

This clone was seen once. The V and J genes are TRBV19 and TRBJ2-6, with 8 bases that match TRBD1. Germline assignment: CDR1 LNHDA and CDR2 SQIVND (reference sequence). CDR3 length: 21 residues. Losses at the gene ends were 5 bases for V and 0 bases for J; bases not matched to a gene: 18. The CDR3 bases are TGTGCCAGTAGTCTTCTCTCCGGGACAGGAGTACATAGCTCTGGGGCCAACGTCCTGACTTTC. This encodes CASSLLSGTGVHSSGANVLTF.

A remark on this clone: Other DNA sequences within the sample encode an identical CDR3. The chain employs TRBV6-5 and TRBJ1-5; D not resolved. With 2 bases removed from V and 3 bases from J, the gap between germline ends came to 5 bases. Germline CDR1 reads MNHEY; CDR2 reads SVGAGI. The CDR3 runs to 13 residues. The chain's CDR3 is CASSYGYNQPQHF. Written as DNA, the CDR3 is TGTGCCAGCAGTTACGGATACAATCAGCCCCAGCATTTT.

This clone has just one count. J is TRBJ1-2 and V is TRBV4-3, with D perhaps matching TRBD1 (5 bases). The CDR3 spans 15 residues. Germline-derived CDR1 and CDR2 are LGHNA and YSLEER. V lost 0 bases and J lost 7, with 15 bases in between. The CDR3 DNA is TGCGCCAGCAGCCAAGATCGGCTGGGGACGAGTGGCTACACCTTC. It translates to CASSQDRLGTSGYTF.

The chain uses TRBV5-1 and TRBJ1-2; 8 bases align to TRBD1. This CDR3 spans 14 amino acids. The trim removed 3 bases at V and 7 bases at J, leaving 8 bases unmatched. From germline, CDR1 is SGHRS and CDR2 YFSETQ. The CDR3 here is CASSSGQGRSGYTF. CDR3 nucleotide sequence: TGCGCCAGCAGCTCCGGACAGGGCCGGAGTGGCTACACCTTC.

On this clone: A junction boundary mismatches the germline segment, possibly from a read error. The V call is TRBV30, the J call TRBJ1-4; D not certain. The CDR3 is made up of 15 amino acids. Germline CDR1 reads GTSNPN; CDR2 reads SVGIG (reference sequence). The CDR3 bases are TGTGCCTGGGAAAAAGCGGGCAGCGGGAATGGAAAACTGTTTTTT. Translating it yields CAWEKAGSGNGKLFF.

V gene TRBV6-4 combines with J gene TRBJ2-1; either TRBD1 or TRBD2 may fit D (6 bases each). The CDR3 runs to 14 residues. Germline-derived CDR1 and CDR2 are MRHNA and SNTAGT. Trimming took off 6 bases at V and 10 bases at J, with 19 bases between the two ends. CDR3 protein: CASSFTGGSSEQFF. In DNA form, the CDR3 reads TGTGCCAGCAGCTTCACCGGGGGCTCCTCCGAGCAGTTCTTC.

The rearrangement joins TRBV25-1 to TRBJ2-1; no clear D gene. The CDR3 length is 17 residues. Germline CDR1 is MGHDK and CDR2 is SYGVNS. V lost 5 bases, J lost 0 bases, and 17 bases lay in between. CDR3 DNA: TGTGCCAGCAGTCCAGAATATGGGCTGAGCTCCTACAATGAGCAGTTCTTC. Translating gives CASSPEYGLSSYNEQFF. Complete variable domain (other parts from reference TRBV25-1 and TRBJ2-1): EADIYQTPRYLVIGTGKKITLECSQTMGHDKMYWYQQDPGMELHLIHYSYGVNSTEKGDLSSESTVSRIRTEHFPLTLESARPSHTSQYLCASSPEYGLSSYNEQFFGPGTRLTVL.

The table lists this clone with a count of one. This chain connects TRBV2 to TRBJ2-3; D perhaps matches TRBD1 (6 bases). Germline CDR1 SNHLY, CDR2 FYNNEI. V was shortened by 5 bases and J by 2 bases, with 14 bases between the two germline ends. The CDR3 runs 15 residues. This CDR3 reads CASSRTEPFTDTQYF. The CDR3 DNA sequence: TGTGCCAGCAGTAGGACAGAGCCATTCACAGATACGCAGTATTTT.